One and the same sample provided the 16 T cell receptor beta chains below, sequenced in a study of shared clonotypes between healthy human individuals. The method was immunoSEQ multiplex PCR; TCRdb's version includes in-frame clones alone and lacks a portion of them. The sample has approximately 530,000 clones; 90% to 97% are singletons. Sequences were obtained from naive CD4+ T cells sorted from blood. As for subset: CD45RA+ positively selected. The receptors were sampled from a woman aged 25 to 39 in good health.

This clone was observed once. The CDR3 protein is CASSLWDRVPEQYF. In DNA form, the CDR3 reads TGTGCCAGCAGCTTGTGGGACAGGGTCCCCGAGCAGTACTTC. The gene calls are TRBV5-5 and TRBJ2-7; 9 bases align to TRBD1. CDR1 and CDR2 from the germline V gene are SGHKS and YYEKEE (reference sequence). CDR3 size: 14 residues. After removal of 1 base from V and 6 bases from J, the junction contained 5 bases not matched to a gene.

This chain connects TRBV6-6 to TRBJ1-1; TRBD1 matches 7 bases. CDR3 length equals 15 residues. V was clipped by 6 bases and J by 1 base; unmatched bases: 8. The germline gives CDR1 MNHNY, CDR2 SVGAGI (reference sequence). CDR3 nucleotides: TGTGCCAGCAGGGAACCGGGACAGCCGAACACTGAAGCTTTCTTT. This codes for CASREPGQPNTEAFF.

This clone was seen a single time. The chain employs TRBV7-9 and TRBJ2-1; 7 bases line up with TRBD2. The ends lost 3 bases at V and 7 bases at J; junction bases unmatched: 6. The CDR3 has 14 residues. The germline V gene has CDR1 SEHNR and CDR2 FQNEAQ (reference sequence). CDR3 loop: CASSLGTIGNEQFF. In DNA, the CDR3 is TGTGCCAGCAGCTTGGGGACTATTGGAAATGAGCAGTTCTTC.

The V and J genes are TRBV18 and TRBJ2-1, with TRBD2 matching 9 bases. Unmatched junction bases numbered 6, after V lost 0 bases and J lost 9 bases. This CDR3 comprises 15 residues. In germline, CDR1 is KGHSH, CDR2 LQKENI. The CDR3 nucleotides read TGTGCCAGCTCACCACCTCCAGCGGGAGGTAGTGAGCAGTTCTTC. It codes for CASSPPPAGGSEQFF.

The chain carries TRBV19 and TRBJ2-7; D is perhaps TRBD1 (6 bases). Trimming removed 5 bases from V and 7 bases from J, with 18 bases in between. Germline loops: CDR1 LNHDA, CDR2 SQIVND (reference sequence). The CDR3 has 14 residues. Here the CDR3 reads CASSSGRGSSEQYF. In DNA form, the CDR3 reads TGTGCCAGTAGTTCCGGCAGGGGTTCGTCAGAGCAGTACTTC.

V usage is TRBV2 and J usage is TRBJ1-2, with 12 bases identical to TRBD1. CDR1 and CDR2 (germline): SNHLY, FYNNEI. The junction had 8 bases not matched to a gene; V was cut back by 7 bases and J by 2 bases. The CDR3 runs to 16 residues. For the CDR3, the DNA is TGTGCCAGCACCCCGGGACAGGGGGCCCGCAACTATGGCTACACCTTC. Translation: CASTPGQGARNYGYTF.

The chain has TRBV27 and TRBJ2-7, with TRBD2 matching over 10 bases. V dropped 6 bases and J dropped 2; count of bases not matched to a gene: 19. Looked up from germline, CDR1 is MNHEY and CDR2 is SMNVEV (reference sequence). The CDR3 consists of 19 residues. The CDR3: CASRRYVPLSSGGTYEQYF. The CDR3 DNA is TGTGCCAGCAGACGGTATGTCCCCCTTTCTAGCGGGGGAACCTACGAGCAGTACTTC.

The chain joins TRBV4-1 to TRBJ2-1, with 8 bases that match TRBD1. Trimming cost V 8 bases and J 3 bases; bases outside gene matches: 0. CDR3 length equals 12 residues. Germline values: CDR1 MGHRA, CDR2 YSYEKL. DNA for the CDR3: TGCGCCAGCGGACAGGGCTACAATGAGCAGTTCTTC. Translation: CASGQGYNEQFF.

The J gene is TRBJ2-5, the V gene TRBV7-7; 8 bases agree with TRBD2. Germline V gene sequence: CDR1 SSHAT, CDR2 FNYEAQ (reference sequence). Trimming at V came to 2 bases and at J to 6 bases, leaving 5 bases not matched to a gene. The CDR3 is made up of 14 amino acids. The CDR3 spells CASSLTGGSKTQYF. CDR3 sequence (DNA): TGTGCCAGCAGCTTAACGGGAGGGTCGAAGACCCAGTACTTC.

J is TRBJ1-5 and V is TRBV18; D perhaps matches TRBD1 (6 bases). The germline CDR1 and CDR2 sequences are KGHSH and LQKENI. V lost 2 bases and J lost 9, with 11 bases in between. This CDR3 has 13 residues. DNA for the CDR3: TGTGCCAGCTCACCAAGGGGGGTCGGGCCCCAGCATTTT. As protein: CASSPRGVGPQHF.

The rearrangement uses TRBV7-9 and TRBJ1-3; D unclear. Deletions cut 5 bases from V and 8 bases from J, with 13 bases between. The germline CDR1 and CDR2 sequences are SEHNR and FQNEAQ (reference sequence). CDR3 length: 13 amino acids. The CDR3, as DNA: TGTGCCAGCAGCCCCGGTGGGTTATACACCATATATTTT. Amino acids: CASSPGGLYTIYF.

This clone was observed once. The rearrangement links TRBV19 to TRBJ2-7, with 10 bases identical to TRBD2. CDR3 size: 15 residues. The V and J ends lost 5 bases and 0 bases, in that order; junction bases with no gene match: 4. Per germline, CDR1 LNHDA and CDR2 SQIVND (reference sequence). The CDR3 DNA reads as TGTGCCAGTAGTCTAGCGGGAGTGGGCTCCTACGAGCAGTACTTC. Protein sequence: CASSLAGVGSYEQYF.

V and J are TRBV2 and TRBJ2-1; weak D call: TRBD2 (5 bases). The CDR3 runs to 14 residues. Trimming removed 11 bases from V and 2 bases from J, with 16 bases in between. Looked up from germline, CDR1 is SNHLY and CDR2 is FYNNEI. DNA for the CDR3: TGTGCCGGGGATCCGGGAACCCCCTACAATGAGCAGTTCTTC. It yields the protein CAGDPGTPYNEQFF.

CDR3 sequence reads: CASSLRGDRGGNQPQHF. The CDR3, as DNA: TGTGCCAGCAGTTTAAGGGGGGACAGAGGGGGCAATCAGCCCCAGCATTTT. V is TRBV27 and J is TRBJ1-5; 7 nucleotides align to TRBD1. After removal of 2 bases from V and 2 bases from J, the junction contained 9 bases not matched to a gene. The germline CDR1 and CDR2 sequences are MNHEY and SMNVEV (reference sequence). The CDR3 contains 17 residues.

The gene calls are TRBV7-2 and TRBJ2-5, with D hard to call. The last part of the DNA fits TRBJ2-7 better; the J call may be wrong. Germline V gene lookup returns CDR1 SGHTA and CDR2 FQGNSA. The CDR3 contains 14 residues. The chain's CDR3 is CASSLWAEEYEQYF. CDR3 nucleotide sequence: TGTGCCAGCAGCTTATGGGCAGAAGAATACGAGCAGTACTTC.

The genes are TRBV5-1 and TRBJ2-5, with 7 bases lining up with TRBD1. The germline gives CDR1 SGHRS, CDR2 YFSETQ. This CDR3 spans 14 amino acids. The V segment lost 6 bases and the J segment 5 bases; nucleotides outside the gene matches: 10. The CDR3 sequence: CASTPGTADETQYF. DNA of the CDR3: TGCGCCAGCACTCCCGGGACAGCTGACGAGACCCAGTACTTC.